The 20 T cell receptor beta chains below come from one sample, sequenced in a study of regulatory T cells in long-lasting Graves disease listed by TCRdb under 2021. The meaning of the sample's time point label: newly diagnosed GD, antithyroid drugs for less than 3 months. RNA was extracted from PBMCs in TRIzol for both TCR sequencing and RNA sequencing. Libraries were made using multiplex PCR. Sequencer: Illumina HiSeq 4000. TCR beta libraries were built with iRepertoire HTBI primers and Arm-PCR amplification of CDR3 regions. The public reads were reprocessed in TCRdb via fastp at Q25 and MiXCR, keeping in-frame beta chains. Duplicate CDR3 protein sequences are folded into a single record with the most common DNA and genes. The sample records 550,000 to 700,000 distinct CDR3 sequences, 15% to 20% of which are singletons. Of the sample, about 11% falls within the top ten clones. The data also belong to a second study, concerning T cells in Graves' hyperthyroidism and ophthalmopathy.

The source was peripheral blood mononuclear cells (PBMCs), collected at new diagnosis, from a patient treated with antithyroid drugs. Source of these receptors: a man between 18 and 29 years old with Graves disease. Donor details come from another sample of the same person, matched by shared clones.

This clonotype has a count of ten or more. CDR3 sequence: CASSPGTTARSPLHF. DNA of the CDR3: TGTGCCAGCAGTCCCGGGACGACCGCCCGTTCACCCCTCCACTTT. The genes are TRBV6-1 and TRBJ1-6, with D perhaps matching TRBD1 (5 bases). Trimming shortened V by 5 bases and J by 9 bases, and 17 bases separated the two germline ends. This CDR3 region has 15 residues. The germline V gene encodes CDR1 MNHNS and CDR2 SASEGT.

The V and J genes are TRBV7-6 and TRBJ2-1, with 7 bases fitting TRBD2. The CDR3 extends over 18 amino acids. Trimming at V came to 1 base and at J to 4 bases, leaving 13 bases not matched to a gene. CDR1 is SGHVS, CDR2 FNYEAQ, per germline. The CDR3 sequence is CASSLGASGLKGYNEQFF. The CDR3 nucleotides read TGTGCCAGCAGCTTAGGGGCTAGCGGCCTCAAAGGGTACAATGAGCAGTTCTTC.

This clonotype was observed at least ten times. The chain joins TRBV5-1 to TRBJ2-7; perhaps D is TRBD1 or TRBD2 (5 bases each). CDR1 and CDR2 from the germline V gene are SGHRS and YFSETQ. The CDR3 length is 13 residues. V was pared by 2 bases and J by 2 bases, with 8 bases between. The chain's CDR3 is CASSLRGAYEQYF. The CDR3 coding sequence is TGCGCCAGCAGCTTACGGGGCGCCTACGAGCAGTACTTC.

This clonotype was counted at least ten times. The gene calls are TRBV2 and TRBJ1-5; tentative D call: TRBD1 (6 bases). Germline V gene lookup returns CDR1 SNHLY and CDR2 FYNNEI. V lost 4 bases, J lost 1 base, and 11 bases lay in between. The CDR3 runs to 15 residues. CDR3 loop: CASSAQGMSNQPQHF. The CDR3, as DNA: TGTGCCAGCAGTGCACAGGGAATGAGCAATCAGCCCCAGCATTTT.

This clonotype was counted at least ten times. The chain is built from TRBV2 and TRBJ2-3, with TRBD2 matching 9 bases. The CDR3 length is 13 residues. CDR1 SNHLY and CDR2 FYNNEI come from the germline V gene. J lost 14 bases, V lost 3 bases, and 9 bases had no gene match. CDR3 sequence reads: CASSDSLAGVLYF. The CDR3 nucleotides read TGTGCCAGCAGTGATTCGTTAGCGGGGGTATTGTATTTT. Combining the CDR3 with reference TRBV2 and TRBJ2-3 gives the whole variable domain EPEVTQTPSHQVTQMGQEVILRCVPISNHLYFYWYRQILGQKVEFLVSFYNNEISEKSEIFDDQFSVERPDGSNFTLKIRSTKLEDSAMYFCASSDSLAGVLYFGPGTRLTVL.

This clonotype came up many times. This chain joins TRBV7-2 and TRBJ2-7, with unresolved D. Looked up from germline, CDR1 is SGHTA and CDR2 is FQGNSA. V was shortened by 1 base and J by 4 bases, with 8 bases between the two germline ends. This CDR3 contains 13 residues. In DNA form, the CDR3 reads TGTGCCAGCAGCTTAGAACCCCTTTACGAGCAGTACTTC. Amino acid sequence: CASSLEPLYEQYF.

The table lists this clonotype with many counts. This chain links TRBV28 with TRBJ2-7; weak D call: TRBD2 (6 bases). This CDR3 region has 14 residues. CDR1 is MDHEN, CDR2 SYDVKM, per germline. The ends were cut back, 5 bases at V and 1 base at J, with 12 bases in the middle. The CDR3 sequence: CASSATGASYEQYF. The DNA of the CDR3 is TGTGCCAGCAGTGCTACGGGAGCTTCCTACGAGCAGTACTTC.

This clonotype was counted only a few times. The V and J genes are TRBV20-1 and TRBJ2-7; a weak D match, TRBD1 (5 bases). Trimming took off 3 bases at V and 0 bases at J, with 9 bases between the two ends. The germline CDR1 and CDR2 sequences are DFQATT and SNEGSKA (reference sequence). The CDR3 extends over 13 amino acids. This CDR3 reads CSASGADSYEQYF. The CDR3 DNA reads TGCAGTGCTAGTGGGGCGGACTCCTACGAGCAGTACTTC.

The table lists this clonotype with many counts. The chain employs TRBV27 and TRBJ2-1, with 8 bases aligning to TRBD2. The CDR3 contains 14 residues. CDR1 MNHEY and CDR2 SMNVEV come from the germline V gene (reference sequence). The junction had 8 bases not matched to a gene; V was cut back by 7 bases and J by 6 bases. The DNA for the CDR3 is TGTGCCAGCACGGGGGGGCTGGGGGTCAATGAGCAGTTCTTC. This encodes CASTGGLGVNEQFF.

This clonotype occurred many times. The rearrangement links TRBV6-1 to TRBJ2-7; D ambiguous. The CDR3 is 16 residues long. CDR1 is MNHNS and CDR2 is SASEGT in the germline V gene. The germline V and J ends were trimmed by 2 bases and 1 base, with 15 bases remaining between them. DNA of the CDR3: TGTGCCAGCAGTGAACCAGTGCAGAGTACTTCCTACGAGCAGTACTTC. This sequence encodes CASSEPVQSTSYEQYF.

This rearrangement joins TRBV15 to TRBJ2-7; maybe TRBD2 (5 bases). The CDR3 is made up of 14 amino acids. Germline loops: CDR1 LNHNV, CDR2 YYDKDF (reference sequence). V gave up 5 bases and J gave up 5 bases, with 16 bases separating them. The CDR3 loop reads CATSRVRGTDEQYF. CDR3 nucleotides: TGTGCCACCAGCCGGGTACGGGGAACTGACGAGCAGTACTTC.

The chain recombines TRBV29-1 with TRBJ1-5; D is unclear. This CDR3 contains 12 residues. The V gene lost 5 bases and the J gene lost 2 bases, with 7 bases spanning the gap. Germline V gene sequence: CDR1 SQVTM, CDR2 ANQGSEA. The CDR3 DNA reads TGCAGCGTTATTACGGGCAATCAGCCCCAGCATTTT. It encodes CSVITGNQPQHF.

This clonotype turned up a few times. The genes are TRBV20-1 and TRBJ1-2; 8 positions agree with TRBD1. Germline V gives CDR1 DFQATT, CDR2 SNEGSKA (reference sequence). Germline trimming cut 3 bases from V and 4 bases from J; bases unmatched to any gene: 4. The CDR3 contains 13 residues. Here the CDR3 DNA reads TGCAGTGCTAGGCAGGGGGCGGCCTATGGCTACACCTTC. This translates into CSARQGAAYGYTF.

This clonotype was observed many times. V usage is TRBV9 and J usage is TRBJ1-1, with D possibly matching TRBD1 (6 bases). The CDR3 is made up of 14 amino acids. Germline V gives CDR1 SGDLS, CDR2 YYNGEE. V gave up 2 bases and J gave up 1 base, with 9 bases separating them. The CDR3 here is CASSVVTGNTEAFF. The CDR3 coding sequence is TGTGCCAGCAGCGTCGTGACAGGGAACACTGAAGCTTTCTTT. The whole variable domain, filled in from reference TRBV9 and TRBJ1-1, reads DSGVTQTPKHLITATGQRVTLRCSPRSGDLSVYWYQQSLDQGLQFLIQYYNGEERAKGNILERFSAQQFPDLHSELNLSSLELGDSALYFCASSVVTGNTEAFFGQGTRLTVV.

This clonotype came up many times. The chain recombines TRBV7-2 with TRBJ2-3; 15 nucleotides align to TRBD2. CDR1 and CDR2 from the germline V gene are SGHTA and FQGNSA. The CDR3 has 15 amino acids. The V gene end was trimmed by 5 bases and the J gene end by 7 bases; junction bases not matched to a gene: 4. The CDR3 spells CASSLGTSGRHTQYF. The CDR3, as DNA: TGTGCCAGCAGCCTCGGGACTAGCGGGAGGCATACGCAGTATTTT.

Notes on this clonotype: The missing conserved phenylalanine or tryptophan at the end of this CDR3 makes a read error likely. The gene calls are TRBV6-2 or TRBV6-3 and TRBJ1-5, with D maybe TRBD1 (5 bases). Deletions cut 10 bases from V and 0 bases from J, with 16 bases between. Germline values: CDR1 MNHEY, CDR2 SVGEGT. The CDR3 has 15 amino acids. CDR3 residues: CANRKEPYSNQPQHS. The CDR3 nucleotides read TGTGCCAACAGGAAGGAGCCGTATAGCAATCAGCCCCAGCATTCT.

There are many counts of this clonotype. The chain uses TRBV28 and TRBJ2-5; D is perhaps TRBD1 (7 bases). The germline V gene has CDR1 MDHEN and CDR2 SYDVKM. The V and J ends lost 3 bases and 5 bases respectively, with 16 bases between them. This CDR3 comprises 15 residues. CDR3 DNA sequence: TGTGCCAGCAGTTTGCTCCAGGGGGGATCGGAGACCCAGTACTTC. The encoded protein is CASSLLQGGSETQYF.

This clonotype was detected many times. The chain employs TRBV12-3 or TRBV12-4 and TRBJ2-1; maybe TRBD1 (5 bases). The V end was cut by 5 bases, the J end by 4 bases, with 12 bases between. CDR3 length: 14 residues. CDR3 sequence (DNA): TGTGCCAGCAGTACAGCCTCAGGGTACAATGAGCAGTTCTTC. Translating it yields CASSTASGYNEQFF.

The rearrangement joins TRBV5-1 to TRBJ1-2, with a possible D match to TRBD1 (5 bases). V gave up 8 bases and J gave up 3 bases, with 14 bases separating them. Per germline, CDR1 SGHRS and CDR2 YFSETQ. CDR3 length: 13 amino acids. Here the CDR3 reads CASAPQGDYGYTF. CDR3 bases: TGCGCCAGTGCCCCCCAGGGAGACTATGGCTACACCTTC.

The CDR3 protein is CASSLYDSYEQYF. The DNA of the CDR3 is TGTGCCAGCAGTTTATATGACTCCTACGAGCAGTACTTC. The genes are TRBV27 and TRBJ2-7; D gene unclear. V lost 1 base, J lost 0 bases, and 4 bases lay in between. The length of the CDR3 is 13 residues. Germline loops: CDR1 MNHEY, CDR2 SMNVEV (reference sequence).